This T cell receptor (beta chain) was observed in a study of shared clonotypes between healthy human individuals. Profiling relied on immunoSEQ multiplex PCR, and the TCRdb table lists in-frame clones only, not all of them. The sample holds approximately 500,000 clones, 79% seen once. This CDR3 has 13 amino acids. The germline V and J ends were trimmed by 7 bases and 3 bases, with 12 bases remaining between them. The germline CDR1 and CDR2 sequences are SNHLY and FYNNEI. This clonotype was sampled from a woman in her forties in good health. Some clones in this sample may be carry-over from other donors' samples. The chain uses TRBV2 and TRBJ2-5, with D perhaps TRBD1 or TRBD2 (5 bases each). Sample: PBMCs. The CDR3 is CASKGAGKETQYF. The CDR3 nucleotides are TGTGCCAGCAAAGGGGCCGGGAAAGAGACCCAGTACTTC.